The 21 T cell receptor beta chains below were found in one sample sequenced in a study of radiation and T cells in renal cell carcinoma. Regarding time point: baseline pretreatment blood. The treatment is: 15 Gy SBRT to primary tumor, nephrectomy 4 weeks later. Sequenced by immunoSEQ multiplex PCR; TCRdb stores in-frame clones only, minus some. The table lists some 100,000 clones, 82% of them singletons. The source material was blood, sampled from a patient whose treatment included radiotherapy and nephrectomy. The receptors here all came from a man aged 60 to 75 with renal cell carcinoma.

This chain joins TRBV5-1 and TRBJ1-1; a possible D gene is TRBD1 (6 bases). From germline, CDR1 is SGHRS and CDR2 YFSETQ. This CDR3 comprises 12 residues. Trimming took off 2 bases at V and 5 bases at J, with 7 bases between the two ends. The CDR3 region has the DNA TGCGCCAGCAGCTTACAGGGAACTGAAGCTTTCTTT. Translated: CASSLQGTEAFF.

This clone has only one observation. CDR3 sequence: CASSEWDEAQYF. The CDR3 DNA follows: TGTGCCAGCTCCGAGTGGGATGAGGCCCAGTACTTC. V is TRBV18 and J is TRBJ2-5; D remains unclear. The V gene's germline CDR1 is KGHSH and CDR2 LQKENI. V lost 6 bases and J 9 bases, leaving 14 bases between the germline ends. The CDR3 has 12 residues.

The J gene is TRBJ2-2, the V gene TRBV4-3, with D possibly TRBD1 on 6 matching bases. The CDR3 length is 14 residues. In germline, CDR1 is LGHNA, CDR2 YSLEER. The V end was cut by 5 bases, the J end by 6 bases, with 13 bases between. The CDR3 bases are TGCGCCAGCAGCTACAGGGCTTGGGCCGGGGAGCTGTTTTTT. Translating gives CASSYRAWAGELFF.

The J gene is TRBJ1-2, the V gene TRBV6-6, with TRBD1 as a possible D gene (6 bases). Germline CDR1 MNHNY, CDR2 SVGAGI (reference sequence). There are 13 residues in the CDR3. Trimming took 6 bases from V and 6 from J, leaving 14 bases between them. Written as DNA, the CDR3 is TGTGCCAGCAGGGAAACAGGGATGCATGGCTACACCTTC. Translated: CASRETGMHGYTF.

CDR3 DNA: TGTGCCAGCACTGGGCCGAGCTCCTACGAGCAGTACTTC. It yields the protein CASTGPSSYEQYF. The chain employs TRBV2 and TRBJ2-7, with D uncertain. Germline CDR1 reads SNHLY; CDR2 reads FYNNEI. The CDR3 has 13 residues. Deletions cut 7 bases from V and 0 bases from J, with 10 bases between.

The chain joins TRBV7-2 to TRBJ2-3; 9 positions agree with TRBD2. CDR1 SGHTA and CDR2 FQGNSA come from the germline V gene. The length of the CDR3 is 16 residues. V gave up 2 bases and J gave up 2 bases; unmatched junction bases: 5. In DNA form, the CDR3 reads TGTGCCAGCAGCTTATCGGCTAGCGGGAACACAGATACGCAGTATTTT. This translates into CASSLSASGNTDTQYF.

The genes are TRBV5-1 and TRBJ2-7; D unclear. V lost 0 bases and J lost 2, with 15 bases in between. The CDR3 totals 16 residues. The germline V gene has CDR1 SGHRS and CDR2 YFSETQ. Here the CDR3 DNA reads TGCGCCAGCAGCTTGGGGACCGTGCATGGGACCTACGAGCAGTACTTC. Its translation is CASSLGTVHGTYEQYF.

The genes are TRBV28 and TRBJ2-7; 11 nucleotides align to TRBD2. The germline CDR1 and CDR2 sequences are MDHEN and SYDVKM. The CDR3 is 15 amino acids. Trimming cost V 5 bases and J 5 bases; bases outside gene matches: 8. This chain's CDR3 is CASSPGLAGINEQYF. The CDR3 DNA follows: TGTGCCAGCAGTCCCGGACTAGCGGGTATCAACGAGCAGTACTTC. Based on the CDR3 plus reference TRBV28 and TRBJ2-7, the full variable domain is DVKVTQSSRYLVKRTGEKVFLECVQDMDHENMFWYRQDPGLGLRLIYFSYDVKMKEKGDIPEGYSVSREKKERFSLILESASTNQTSMYLCASSPGLAGINEQYFGPGTRLTVT.

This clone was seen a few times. The DNA of the CDR3 is TGTGCCTGGAAGTGGGGGGGTCAGCCCCAGCATTTT. Amino acid sequence: CAWKWGGQPQHF. The chain joins TRBV30 to TRBJ1-5; a possible D gene is TRBD1 (5 bases). Per the germline V gene, CDR1 is GTSNPN and CDR2 is SVGIG (reference sequence). V dropped 4 bases and J dropped 6 bases, with 10 bases sitting between them. This CDR3 is built from 12 residues.

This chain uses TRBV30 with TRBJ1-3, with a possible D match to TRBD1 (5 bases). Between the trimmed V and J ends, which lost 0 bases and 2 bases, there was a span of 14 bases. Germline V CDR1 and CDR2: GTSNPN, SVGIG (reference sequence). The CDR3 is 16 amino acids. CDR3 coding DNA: TGTGCCTGGAGTGTATTGGGAGGGGAAGCTGGAAACACCATATATTTT. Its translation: CAWSVLGGEAGNTIYF. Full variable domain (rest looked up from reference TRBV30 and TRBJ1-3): SQTIHQWPATLVQPVGSPLSLECTVEGTSNPNLYWYRQAAGRGLQLLFYSVGIGQISSEVPQNLSASRPQDRQFILSSKKLLLSDSGFYLCAWSVLGGEAGNTIYFGEGSWLTVV.

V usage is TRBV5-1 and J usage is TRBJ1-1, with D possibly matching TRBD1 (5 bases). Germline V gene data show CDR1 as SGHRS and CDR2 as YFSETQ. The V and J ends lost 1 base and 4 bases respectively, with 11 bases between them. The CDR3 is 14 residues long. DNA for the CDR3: TGCGCCAGCAGCTTGATGCAGGGTAGCACTGAAGCTTTCTTT. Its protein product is CASSLMQGSTEAFF.

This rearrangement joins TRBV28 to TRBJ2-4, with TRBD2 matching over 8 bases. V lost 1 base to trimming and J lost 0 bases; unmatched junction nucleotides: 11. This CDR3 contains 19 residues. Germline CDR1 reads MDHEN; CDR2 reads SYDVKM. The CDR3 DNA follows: TGTGCCAGCAGTTTATTATCGGGGGGGGGTTCCCTAGCCAAAAACATTCAGTACTTC. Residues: CASSLLSGGGSLAKNIQYF.

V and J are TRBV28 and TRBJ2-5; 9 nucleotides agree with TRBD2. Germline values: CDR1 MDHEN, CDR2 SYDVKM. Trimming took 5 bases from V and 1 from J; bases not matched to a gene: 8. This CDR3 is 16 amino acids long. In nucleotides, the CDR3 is TGTGCCAGCAGTAACCCCAGCGGGAGGCCCCAAGAGACCCAGTACTTC. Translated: CASSNPSGRPQETQYF. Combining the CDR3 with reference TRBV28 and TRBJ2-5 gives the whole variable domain DVKVTQSSRYLVKRTGEKVFLECVQDMDHENMFWYRQDPGLGLRLIYFSYDVKMKEKGDIPEGYSVSREKKERFSLILESASTNQTSMYLCASSNPSGRPQETQYFGPGTRLLVL.

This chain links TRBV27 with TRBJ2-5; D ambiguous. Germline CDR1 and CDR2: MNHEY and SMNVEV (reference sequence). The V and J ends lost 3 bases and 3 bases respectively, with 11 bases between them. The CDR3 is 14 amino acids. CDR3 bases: TGTGCCAGCAGTTTTAAGTGGGGTGAAGAGACCCAGTACTTC. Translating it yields CASSFKWGEETQYF.

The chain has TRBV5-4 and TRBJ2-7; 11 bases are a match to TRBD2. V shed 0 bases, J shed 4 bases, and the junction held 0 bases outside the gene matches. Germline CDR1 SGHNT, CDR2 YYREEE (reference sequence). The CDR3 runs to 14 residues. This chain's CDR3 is CASSLASGRYEQYF. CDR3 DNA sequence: TGTGCCAGCAGCTTGGCTAGCGGGAGGTACGAGCAGTACTTC.

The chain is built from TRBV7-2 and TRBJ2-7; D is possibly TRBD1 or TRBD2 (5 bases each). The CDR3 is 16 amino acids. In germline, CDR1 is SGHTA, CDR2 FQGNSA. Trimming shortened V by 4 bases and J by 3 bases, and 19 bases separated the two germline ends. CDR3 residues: CASSWGRGSRVYEQYF. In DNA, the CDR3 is TGTGCCAGCAGCTGGGGACGTGGGAGTCGGGTCTACGAGCAGTACTTC.

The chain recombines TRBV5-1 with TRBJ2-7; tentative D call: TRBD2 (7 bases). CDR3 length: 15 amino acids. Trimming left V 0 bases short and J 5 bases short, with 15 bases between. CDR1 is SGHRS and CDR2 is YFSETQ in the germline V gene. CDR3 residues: CASSLENRGADEQYF. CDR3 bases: TGCGCCAGCAGCTTGGAAAACCGGGGGGCCGACGAGCAGTACTTC.

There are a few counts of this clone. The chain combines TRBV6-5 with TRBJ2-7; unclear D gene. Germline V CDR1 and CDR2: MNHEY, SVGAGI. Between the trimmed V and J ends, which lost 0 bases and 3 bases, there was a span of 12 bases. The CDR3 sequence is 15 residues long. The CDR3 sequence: CASSYSIGSSYEQYF. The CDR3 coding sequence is TGTGCCAGCAGTTACTCGATCGGCAGCAGCTACGAGCAGTACTTC.

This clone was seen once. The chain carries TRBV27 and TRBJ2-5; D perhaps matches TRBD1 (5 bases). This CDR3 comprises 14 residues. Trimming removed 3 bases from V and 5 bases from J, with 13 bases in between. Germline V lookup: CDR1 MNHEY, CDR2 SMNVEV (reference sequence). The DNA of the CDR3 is TGTGCCAGCAGTTTCCTAGGGGATCAGGAGACCCAGTACTTC. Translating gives CASSFLGDQETQYF.

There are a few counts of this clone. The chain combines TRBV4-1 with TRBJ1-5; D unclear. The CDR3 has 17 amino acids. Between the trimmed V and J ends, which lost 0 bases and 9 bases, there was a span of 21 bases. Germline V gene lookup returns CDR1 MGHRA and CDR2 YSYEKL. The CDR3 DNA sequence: TGCGCCAGCAGCCAAGATGGCCCCCAAATCTCGGCCGGGCCCCAGCATTTT. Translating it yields CASSQDGPQISAGPQHF.

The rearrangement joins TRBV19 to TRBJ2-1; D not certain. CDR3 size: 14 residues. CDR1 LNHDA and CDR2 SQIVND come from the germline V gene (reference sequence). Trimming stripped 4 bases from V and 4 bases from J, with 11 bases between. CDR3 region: CASSTPGLYNEQFF. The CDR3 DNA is TGTGCCAGTAGTACCCCCGGGCTGTACAATGAGCAGTTCTTC.